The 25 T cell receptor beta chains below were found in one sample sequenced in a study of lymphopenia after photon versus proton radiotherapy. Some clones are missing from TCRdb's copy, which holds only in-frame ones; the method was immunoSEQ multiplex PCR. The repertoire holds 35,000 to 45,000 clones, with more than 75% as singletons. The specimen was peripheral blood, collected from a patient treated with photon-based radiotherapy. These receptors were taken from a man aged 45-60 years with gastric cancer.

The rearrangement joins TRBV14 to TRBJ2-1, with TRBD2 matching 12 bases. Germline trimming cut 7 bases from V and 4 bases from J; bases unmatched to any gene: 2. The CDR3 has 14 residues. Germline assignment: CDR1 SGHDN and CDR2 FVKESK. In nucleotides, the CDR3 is TGTGCCAGCAAAGGACTAGCGGGATACAATGAGCAGTTCTTC. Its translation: CASKGLAGYNEQFF.

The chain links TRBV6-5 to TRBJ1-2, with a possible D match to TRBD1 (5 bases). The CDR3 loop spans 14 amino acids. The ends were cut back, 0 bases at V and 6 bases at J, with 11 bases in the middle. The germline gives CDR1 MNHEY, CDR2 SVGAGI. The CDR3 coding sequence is TGTGCCAGCAGTTACTCGGAAAGGACAAATGGCTACACCTTC. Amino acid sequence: CASSYSERTNGYTF.

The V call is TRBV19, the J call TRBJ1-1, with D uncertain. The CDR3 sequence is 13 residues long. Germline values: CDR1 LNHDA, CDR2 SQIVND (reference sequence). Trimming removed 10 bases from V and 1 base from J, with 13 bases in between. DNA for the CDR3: TGTGCCACCAGCGGTCAAAGGAACACTGAAGCTTTCTTT. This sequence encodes CATSGQRNTEAFF.

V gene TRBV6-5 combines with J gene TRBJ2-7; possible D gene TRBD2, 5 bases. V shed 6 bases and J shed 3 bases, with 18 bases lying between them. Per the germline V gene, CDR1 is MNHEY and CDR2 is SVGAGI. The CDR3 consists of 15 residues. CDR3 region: CASRSTSAGNYEQYF. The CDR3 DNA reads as TGTGCCAGCAGGTCTACTTCAGCCGGGAACTACGAGCAGTACTTC.

The CDR3 DNA is TGTGCCAGCAGCTTAAGGCACGGGGTCACAGATACGCAGTATTTT. Translated: CASSLRHGVTDTQYF. The chain is built from TRBV7-2 and TRBJ2-3; TRBD2 is a possible D gene (5 bases). Trimming left V 2 bases short and J 2 bases short, with 11 bases between. The CDR3 is 15 residues long. The germline CDR1 and CDR2 sequences are SGHTA and FQGNSA.

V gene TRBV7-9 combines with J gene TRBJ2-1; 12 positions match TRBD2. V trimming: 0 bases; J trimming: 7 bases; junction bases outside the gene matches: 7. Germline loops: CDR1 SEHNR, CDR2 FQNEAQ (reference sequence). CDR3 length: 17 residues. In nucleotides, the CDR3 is TGTGCCAGCAGCTTAGCGACTAGCGGGAGTCGGTATAATGAGCAGTTCTTC. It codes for CASSLATSGSRYNEQFF.

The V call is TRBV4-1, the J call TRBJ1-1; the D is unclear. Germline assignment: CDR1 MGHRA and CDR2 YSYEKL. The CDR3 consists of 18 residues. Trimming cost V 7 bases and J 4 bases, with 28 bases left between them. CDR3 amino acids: CASNRSPLGLIGATEAFF. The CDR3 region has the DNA TGCGCCAGCAACAGAAGCCCGTTGGGCCTTATCGGAGCCACTGAAGCTTTCTTT.

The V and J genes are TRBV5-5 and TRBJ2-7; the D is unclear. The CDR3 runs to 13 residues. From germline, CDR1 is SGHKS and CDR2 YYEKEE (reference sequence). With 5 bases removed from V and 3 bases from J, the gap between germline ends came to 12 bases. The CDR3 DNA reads TGTGCCAGCAGGTCCATGGGGAACTACGAGCAGTACTTC. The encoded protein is CASRSMGNYEQYF.

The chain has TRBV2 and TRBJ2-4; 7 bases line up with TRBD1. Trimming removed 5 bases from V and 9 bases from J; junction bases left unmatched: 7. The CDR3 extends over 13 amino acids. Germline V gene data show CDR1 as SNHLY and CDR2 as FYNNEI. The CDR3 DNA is TGTGCCAGCAGTTCTGACAGGGCGGGCATTCAGTACTTC. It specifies CASSSDRAGIQYF. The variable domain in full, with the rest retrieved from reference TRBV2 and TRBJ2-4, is EPEVTQTPSHQVTQMGQEVILRCVPISNHLYFYWYRQILGQKVEFLVSFYNNEISEKSEIFDDQFSVERPDGSNFTLKIRSTKLEDSAMYFCASSSDRAGIQYFGAGTRLSVL.

The CDR3 reads CASSDAQHYGYTF. CDR3 nucleotide sequence: TGTGCCAGCAGTGACGCGCAGCACTATGGCTACACCTTC. The V and J genes are TRBV6-1 and TRBJ1-2; D remains unclear. The V end lost 3 bases, the J end lost 3 bases, and 8 bases lay between the germline ends. Germline V gene sequence: CDR1 MNHNS, CDR2 SASEGT. The CDR3 runs to 13 residues.

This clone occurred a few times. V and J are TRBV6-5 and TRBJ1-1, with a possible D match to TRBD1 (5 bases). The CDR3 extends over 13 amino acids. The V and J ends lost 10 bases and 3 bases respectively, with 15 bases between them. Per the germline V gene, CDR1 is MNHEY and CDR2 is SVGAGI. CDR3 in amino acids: CATHRRADTEAFF. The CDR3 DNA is TGTGCCACTCACAGGAGGGCGGACACTGAAGCTTTCTTT.

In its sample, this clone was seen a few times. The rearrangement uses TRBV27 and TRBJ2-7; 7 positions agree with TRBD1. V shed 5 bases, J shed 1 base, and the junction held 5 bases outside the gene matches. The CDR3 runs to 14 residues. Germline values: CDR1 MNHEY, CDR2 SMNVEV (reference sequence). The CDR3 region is CASSGQESSYEQYF. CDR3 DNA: TGTGCCAGCAGTGGACAGGAAAGTTCCTACGAGCAGTACTTC.

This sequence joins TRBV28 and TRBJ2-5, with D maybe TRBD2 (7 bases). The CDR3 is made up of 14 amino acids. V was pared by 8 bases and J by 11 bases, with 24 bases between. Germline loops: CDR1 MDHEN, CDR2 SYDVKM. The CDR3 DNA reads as TGTGCCAGCTACGCGTTTGGGGGAGGGGGAGAGCAGTACTTC. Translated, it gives CASYAFGGGGEQYF. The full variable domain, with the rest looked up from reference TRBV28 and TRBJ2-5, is DVKVTQSSRYLVKRTGEKVFLECVQDMDHENMFWYRQDPGLGLRLIYFSYDVKMKEKGDIPEGYSVSREKKERFSLILESASTNQTSMYLCASYAFGGGGEQYFGPGTRLLVL.

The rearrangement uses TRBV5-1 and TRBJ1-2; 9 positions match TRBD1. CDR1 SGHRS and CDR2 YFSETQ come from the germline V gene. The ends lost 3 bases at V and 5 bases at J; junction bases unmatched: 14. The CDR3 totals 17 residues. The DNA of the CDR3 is TGCGCCAGCAGCTCGGACAGGGGTTTATGGAAGGGGTATGGCTACACCTTC. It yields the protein CASSSDRGLWKGYGYTF.

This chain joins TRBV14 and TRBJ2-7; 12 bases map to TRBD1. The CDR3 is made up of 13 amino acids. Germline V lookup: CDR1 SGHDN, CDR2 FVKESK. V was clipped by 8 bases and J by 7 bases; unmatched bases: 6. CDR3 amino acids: CASGDRGQAEQYF. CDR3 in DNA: TGTGCCAGCGGGGACAGGGGGCAGGCGGAGCAGTACTTC.

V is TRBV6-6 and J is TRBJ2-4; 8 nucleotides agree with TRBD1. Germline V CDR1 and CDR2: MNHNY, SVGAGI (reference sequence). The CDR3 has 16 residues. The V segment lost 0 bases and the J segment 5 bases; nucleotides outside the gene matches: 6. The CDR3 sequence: CASSYSPPDRENIQYF. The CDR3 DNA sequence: TGTGCCAGCAGTTACTCGCCCCCGGACAGGGAAAACATTCAGTACTTC.

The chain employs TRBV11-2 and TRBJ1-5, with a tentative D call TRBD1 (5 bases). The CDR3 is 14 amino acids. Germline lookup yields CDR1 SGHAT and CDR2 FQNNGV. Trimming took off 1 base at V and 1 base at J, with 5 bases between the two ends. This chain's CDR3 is CASSLGGSNQPQHF. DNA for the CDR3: TGTGCCAGCAGCTTAGGGGGGAGCAATCAGCCCCAGCATTTT.

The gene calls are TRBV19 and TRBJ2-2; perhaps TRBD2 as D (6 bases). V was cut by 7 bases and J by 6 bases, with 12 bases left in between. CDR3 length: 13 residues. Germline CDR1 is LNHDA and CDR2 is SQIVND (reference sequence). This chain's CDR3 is CASKRERSGELFF. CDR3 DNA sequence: TGTGCCAGTAAACGGGAGAGGTCCGGGGAGCTGTTTTTT.

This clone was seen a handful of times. The CDR3 spells CSVEGHSYGYTF. Here the CDR3 DNA reads TGCAGCGTTGAAGGACACAGCTATGGCTACACCTTC. V gene TRBV29-1 combines with J gene TRBJ1-2; no clear D. The CDR3 spans 12 residues. Germline V gene sequence: CDR1 SQVTM, CDR2 ANQGSEA. Trimming shortened V by 1 base and J by 4 bases, and 7 bases separated the two germline ends.

The DNA of the CDR3 is TGTGCCAGCTCACCACCGTCGGGGGGCCTTATGAACACCATATATTTT. It yields the protein CASSPPSGGLMNTIYF. This chain uses TRBV18 with TRBJ1-3, with a tentative D call TRBD1 (6 bases). The CDR3 is made up of 16 amino acids. Between the trimmed V and J ends, which lost 0 bases and 7 bases, there was a span of 16 bases. The germline gives CDR1 KGHSH, CDR2 LQKENI.

CDR3 residues: CASSVGQLNTEAFF. CDR3 nucleotide sequence: TGTGCCAGCAGCGTAGGGCAGTTGAACACTGAAGCTTTCTTT. The rearrangement uses TRBV9 and TRBJ1-1; D unclear. In germline, CDR1 is SGDLS, CDR2 YYNGEE. This CDR3 region has 14 residues. V lost 0 bases to trimming and J lost 0 bases, with 6 bases between them.

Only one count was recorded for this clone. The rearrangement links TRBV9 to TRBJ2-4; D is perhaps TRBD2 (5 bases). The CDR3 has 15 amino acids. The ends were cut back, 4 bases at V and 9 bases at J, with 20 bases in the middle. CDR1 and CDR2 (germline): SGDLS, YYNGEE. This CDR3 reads CASSSVGQLSGIQYF. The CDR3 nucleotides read TGTGCCAGCAGCTCCGTCGGTCAGCTAAGCGGCATTCAGTACTTC.

The CDR3 loop reads CASSPSGTSYEQYF. The CDR3 bases are TGTGCCAGCAGCCCTAGCGGGACCTCCTACGAGCAGTACTTC. The chain links TRBV9 to TRBJ2-7; 9 bases match TRBD2. Germline V CDR1 and CDR2: SGDLS, YYNGEE. The length of the CDR3 is 14 residues. Trimming cost V 4 bases and J 0 bases; bases outside gene matches: 2.

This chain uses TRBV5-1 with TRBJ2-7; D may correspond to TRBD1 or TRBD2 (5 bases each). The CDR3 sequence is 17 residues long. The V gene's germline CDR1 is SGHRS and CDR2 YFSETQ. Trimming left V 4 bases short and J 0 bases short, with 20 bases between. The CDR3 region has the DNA TGCGCCAGCAGCCTTAATCGAGGGGAGTCAAGCTCCTACGAGCAGTACTTC. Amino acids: CASSLNRGESSSYEQYF.

DNA of the CDR3: TGCGCCAGCAGCCAAGTCGTCCCGCGGGGAAAACTAGCCAAAAACATTCAGTACTTC. It encodes CASSQVVPRGKLAKNIQYF. The chain couples TRBV4-1 to TRBJ2-4; perhaps TRBD2 as D (6 bases). This CDR3 has 19 amino acids. V was shortened by 1 base and J by 0 bases, with 19 bases between the two germline ends. CDR1 is MGHRA and CDR2 is YSYEKL in the germline V gene.